This T cell receptor beta chain was retrieved from a study of cytomegalovirus exposure and HLA in healthy donors. PCR primers comprised 60 Vbeta and 13 Jbeta primers. Only in-frame clones appear in the TCRdb table, and some are missing; sequencing was by immunoSEQ multiplex PCR. The data show fewer than 200,000 clones, about 90% seen once. A note on this clone: The antigen remains undetermined.

J was trimmed by 2 bases and V by 3 bases; bases with no gene match: 6. The CDR3 sequence is 15 residues long. Germline CDR1 reads SGHRS; CDR2 reads YFSETQ. Study-wide points: Presence/absence comparisons presumed near-even sequencing depth among donors.

The TCR comes from a girl under two years old in good health and CMV-seronegative. This chain uses TRBV5-1 with TRBJ2-7; 9 nucleotides agree with TRBD1. The specimen was PBMCs. CDR3 sequence reads: CASSSQGAGTYEQYF. The CDR3 DNA follows: TGCGCCAGCAGCTCACAGGGGGCAGGAACCTACGAGCAGTACTTC.